These 17 T cell receptor beta chains originate from one sample sequenced in a study of T cell responses to AZD1222 COVID-19 vaccine. Only in-frame clones appear in the TCRdb table, and some are missing; sequencing was by immunoSEQ multiplex PCR. The profile shows around 190,000 clones, approximately 89% of them singletons. This specimen consisted of peripheral blood, obtained 28 days after the second AZD1222 dose. The receptor set was obtained from an adult who received the AZD1222 COVID-19 vaccine.

The chain employs TRBV6-5 and TRBJ2-3, with 10 bases aligning to TRBD1. CDR3 size: 15 residues. Germline V gives CDR1 MNHEY, CDR2 SVGAGI. Trimming at V came to 6 bases and at J to 4 bases, leaving 7 bases not matched to a gene. The CDR3 DNA reads TGTGCCAGCAGACGGACAGGGGGGAACGCAGATACGCAGTATTTT. This gives the protein CASRRTGGNADTQYF.

The chain is built from TRBV27 and TRBJ2-5, with D possibly matching TRBD2 (6 bases). This CDR3 is 17 amino acids long. Per the germline V gene, CDR1 is MNHEY and CDR2 is SMNVEV (reference sequence). The V end was cut by 2 bases, the J end by 4 bases, with 20 bases between. The DNA of the CDR3 is TGTGCCAGCAGTTTAGTCTGGCGAGCGGGTGGCGGAGAGACCCAGTACTTC. Translation gives CASSLVWRAGGGETQYF.

This clone has a single count. V is TRBV5-1 and J is TRBJ1-2, with D possibly TRBD1 on 5 matching bases. Trimming took off 0 bases at V and 0 bases at J, with 12 bases between the two ends. Germline V CDR1 and CDR2: SGHRS, YFSETQ. The CDR3 runs to 16 residues. The CDR3 sequence: CASSLVEGPANYGYTF. The DNA for the CDR3 is TGCGCCAGCAGCTTGGTAGAGGGGCCAGCTAACTATGGCTACACCTTC.

The chain couples TRBV15 to TRBJ2-1; 9 bases line up with TRBD2. Germline-derived CDR1 and CDR2 are LNHNV and YYDKDF (reference sequence). V was clipped by 0 bases and J by 0 bases; unmatched bases: 6. The CDR3 spans 18 residues. CDR3 nucleotide sequence: TGTGCCACCAGCAGAGATAAAGTAGCGGGGGCCTCCTACAATGAGCAGTTCTTC. Translating it yields CATSRDKVAGASYNEQFF.

The chain links TRBV19 to TRBJ1-6; 9 bases are shared with TRBD1. Looked up from germline, CDR1 is LNHDA and CDR2 is SQIVND (reference sequence). J was trimmed by 16 bases and V by 4 bases; bases with no gene match: 14. The CDR3 is 15 residues long. The CDR3 bases are TGTGCCAGTAGTACCCAAAGAACACAGGACAGGGGTCTCCACTTT. Protein product: CASSTQRTQDRGLHF.

The chain recombines TRBV27 with TRBJ1-6, with 10 positions matching TRBD1. The CDR3 covers 17 residues. V dropped 0 bases and J dropped 8; count of bases not matched to a gene: 7. Germline V gene sequence: CDR1 MNHEY, CDR2 SMNVEV (reference sequence). CDR3 sequence reads: CASSLSGTGVPHSPLHF. CDR3 DNA sequence: TGTGCCAGCAGTTTATCGGGGACAGGGGTCCCCCATTCACCCCTCCACTTT.

The chain links TRBV6-2 or TRBV6-3 to TRBJ1-6, with unresolved D. Trimming cost V 0 bases and J 4 bases, with 7 bases left between them. The CDR3 loop spans 15 amino acids. The V gene's germline CDR1 is MNHEY and CDR2 SVGEGT. DNA for the CDR3: TGTGCCAGCAGTTACTCGGGCGAGTATAATTCACCCCTCCACTTT. Translation gives CASSYSGEYNSPLHF.

The chain has TRBV15 and TRBJ1-1; possible D gene TRBD1, 5 bases. With 0 bases removed from V and 3 bases from J, the gap between germline ends came to 14 bases. CDR1 LNHNV and CDR2 YYDKDF come from the germline V gene (reference sequence). The CDR3 extends over 16 amino acids. CDR3 in DNA: TGTGCCACCAGCAGAGATCGGGGGGAAGGCGACACTGAAGCTTTCTTT. Its protein product is CATSRDRGEGDTEAFF.

The chain is built from TRBV7-9 and TRBJ2-7; D gene unclear. The V gene's germline CDR1 is SEHNR and CDR2 FQNEAQ (reference sequence). The CDR3 length is 14 residues. Trimming cost V 5 bases and J 1 base, with 12 bases left between them. The CDR3 DNA follows: TGTGCCAGCAGCGGATCGTCCGTTTCCTACGAGCAGTACTTC. Translation: CASSGSSVSYEQYF.

The chain links TRBV27 to TRBJ2-5; the D gene is possibly TRBD1 (5 bases). Germline V lookup: CDR1 MNHEY, CDR2 SMNVEV (reference sequence). Trimming left V 6 bases short and J 3 bases short, with 26 bases between. The CDR3 length is 18 residues. The CDR3 nucleotides are TGTGCCAGCAGCCCCATACGACAGTCCCAAAAAGGAAAAGAGACCCAGTACTTC. Amino acid sequence: CASSPIRQSQKGKETQYF.

The chain couples TRBV6-2 or TRBV6-3 to TRBJ2-7; TRBD2 aligns across 11 bases. V lost 1 base, J lost 2 bases, and 7 bases stayed unmatched. Germline CDR1 reads MNHEY; CDR2 reads SVGEGT. This CDR3 is 17 amino acids long. CDR3 protein: CASSYLSLAGGTYEQYF. CDR3 nucleotide sequence: TGTGCCAGCAGTTACTTATCCCTAGCGGGAGGAACCTACGAGCAGTACTTC.

V gene TRBV10-1 combines with J gene TRBJ2-3, with TRBD2 identical over 7 bases. Germline V gene sequence: CDR1 WNHNN, CDR2 SYGVQD (reference sequence). After removal of 4 bases from V and 2 bases from J, the junction contained 3 bases not matched to a gene. This CDR3 has 14 amino acids. The CDR3 DNA reads TGCGCCAGCAGTGCCGGGGGGACCACAGATACGCAGTATTTT. This gives the protein CASSAGGTTDTQYF.

The chain carries TRBV7-9 and TRBJ1-5; D is undetermined. V was trimmed by 1 base and J by 5 bases, leaving 9 bases between them. CDR1 SEHNR and CDR2 FQNEAQ come from the germline V gene (reference sequence). This CDR3 has 14 residues. CDR3 in DNA: TGTGCCAGCAGCTTAGTCGGGGTAGATCAGCCCCAGCATTTT. It is translated as CASSLVGVDQPQHF.

This sequence joins TRBV19 and TRBJ2-1; D is perhaps TRBD1 or TRBD2 (5 bases each). CDR1 and CDR2 from the germline V gene are LNHDA and SQIVND (reference sequence). V dropped 5 bases and J dropped 0 bases, with 14 bases sitting between them. This CDR3 spans 16 amino acids. This CDR3 reads CASSPPRDASYNEQFF. CDR3 DNA sequence: TGTGCCAGTAGTCCCCCCCGGGACGCCTCCTACAATGAGCAGTTCTTC.

This clone was counted a single time. The chain recombines TRBV19 with TRBJ1-5; possibly TRBD1 for D (6 bases). The CDR3 sequence is 17 residues long. The germline CDR1 and CDR2 sequences are LNHDA and SQIVND (reference sequence). Trimming left V 7 bases short and J 7 bases short, with 26 bases between. The CDR3 loop is CASTEGEGRSRGQPQHF. The CDR3 nucleotides are TGTGCCAGTACCGAGGGGGAGGGACGGAGCCGGGGGCAGCCCCAGCATTTT.

The chain couples TRBV10-3 to TRBJ2-3, with a weak D call TRBD2 (6 bases). The CDR3 has 14 residues. Trimming took 5 bases from V and 0 from J, leaving 9 bases between them. CDR1 is ENHRY and CDR2 is SYGVKD in the germline V gene. CDR3 protein: CAISPGTSTDTQYF. CDR3 nucleotide sequence: TGTGCCATCAGTCCTGGGACTAGCACAGATACGCAGTATTTT.

The chain carries TRBV27 and TRBJ2-1; TRBD1 aligns across 9 bases. The ends lost 5 bases at V and 2 bases at J; junction bases unmatched: 7. The CDR3 has 16 amino acids. Germline CDR1 reads MNHEY; CDR2 reads SMNVEV (reference sequence). The CDR3 DNA sequence: TGTGCCAGCAGTATCCTAACAGGGGGCGCCTACAATGAGCAGTTCTTC. Protein: CASSILTGGAYNEQFF.